The 29 T cell receptor beta chains listed next were all sequenced from one sample in a study of T cell clones after liver transplantation. Assay used: immunoSEQ multiplex PCR; TCRdb lists only in-frame clones, some missing. Counted here are 8,500 to 10,000 clones, nearly 80% occurring once; the ten biggest clones make up about 20%. Sequencing was performed on CD8+ T cells from blood, taken before liver transplant. These receptors were taken from a human donor who received a liver transplant.

The rearrangement joins TRBV5-6 to TRBJ2-7; 9 positions match TRBD1. The length of the CDR3 is 16 residues. The J segment lost 2 bases and the V segment lost 4 bases, leaving 10 bases of the junction unmatched. CDR1 SGHDT and CDR2 YYEEEE come from the germline V gene. The CDR3 protein is CASSHIRDRVTYEQYF. CDR3 DNA: TGTGCCAGCAGCCACATCCGGGACAGGGTAACCTACGAGCAGTACTTC.

The V call is TRBV27, the J call TRBJ2-1; TRBD1 matches 8 bases. Germline CDR1 and CDR2: MNHEY and SMNVEV (reference sequence). The V and J ends lost 6 bases and 10 bases, in that order; junction bases with no gene match: 5. The CDR3 has 12 residues. This CDR3 is CASRPGTGEQFF. In DNA form, the CDR3 reads TGTGCCAGCAGACCCGGGACAGGCGAGCAGTTCTTC.

The table lists this clone with a few counts. The chain carries TRBV4-3 and TRBJ2-7; D possibly corresponds to TRBD1 (5 bases). The germline V gene has CDR1 LGHNA and CDR2 YSLEER. The CDR3 spans 15 residues. Trimming took 0 bases from V and 5 from J, leaving 14 bases between them. CDR3 DNA sequence: TGCGCCAGCAGCCAAGATTCAAGGCAGGGAAACGAGCAGTACTTC. Translating it yields CASSQDSRQGNEQYF.

This clone was counted once. This chain links TRBV6-1 with TRBJ1-1, with no clear D. V dropped 10 bases and J dropped 5 bases, with 14 bases sitting between them. The CDR3 has 12 residues. The germline V gene encodes CDR1 MNHNS and CDR2 SASEGT. The CDR3 region has the DNA TGTGCCACCTCCCTCCTCGGGACTGAAGCTTTCTTT. Amino acid sequence: CATSLLGTEAFF.

This clone is classed as medium-sized. The CDR3 sequence: CSVEDLPGLNGYTF. CDR3 DNA sequence: TGCAGCGTTGAAGATCTTCCGGGGTTGAACGGCTACACCTTC. The chain uses TRBV29-1 and TRBJ1-2, with unresolved D. From germline, CDR1 is SQVTM and CDR2 ANQGSEA. The CDR3 is 14 residues long. Trimming left V 0 bases short and J 8 bases short, with 16 bases between.

This clone was counted once. The J gene is TRBJ2-7, the V gene TRBV28; the match to TRBD2 covers 7 bases. CDR3 length: 17 residues. Unmatched junction bases numbered 14, after V lost 4 bases and J lost 2 bases. Germline CDR1 and CDR2: MDHEN and SYDVKM. CDR3 protein: CASSSPEGGSSPYEQYF. The CDR3 DNA reads as TGTGCCAGCAGTTCCCCGGAGGGCGGGAGTAGCCCCTACGAGCAGTACTTC.

CDR3 residues: CASSPWTPSNEKLFF. The CDR3 DNA reads TGTGCCAGTAGTCCTTGGACACCCTCTAATGAAAAACTGTTTTTT. V is TRBV19 and J is TRBJ1-4; maybe TRBD1 (5 bases). The CDR3 loop spans 15 amino acids. Trimming pared 5 bases from V and 3 bases from J, leaving 13 bases between. Germline-derived CDR1 and CDR2 are LNHDA and SQIVND (reference sequence).

The rearrangement joins TRBV2 to TRBJ2-1, with 10 nucleotides matching TRBD2. The CDR3 spans 15 residues. The V gene end was trimmed by 3 bases and the J gene end by 5 bases; junction bases not matched to a gene: 4. Germline lookup yields CDR1 SNHLY and CDR2 FYNNEI. In nucleotides, the CDR3 is TGTGCCAGCAGTGACCCTAGCGGGGGCAACAATGAGCAGTTCTTC. Amino acids: CASSDPSGGNNEQFF.

This clone appeared a single time. This chain connects TRBV29-1 to TRBJ1-2; perhaps TRBD1 as D (6 bases). Germline V lookup: CDR1 SQVTM, CDR2 ANQGSEA. The CDR3 covers 13 residues. Trimming removed 5 bases from V and 2 bases from J, with 12 bases in between. The CDR3 DNA follows: TGCAGCGTTCACAGGGAGTCCAACTATGGCTACACCTTC. Amino acid sequence: CSVHRESNYGYTF.

V and J are TRBV4-2 and TRBJ2-7; no firm D call. The CDR3 consists of 14 residues. CDR1 is LGHNA and CDR2 is YNFKEQ in the germline V gene. Trimming took 0 bases from V and 1 from J, leaving 7 bases between them. This chain's CDR3 is CASSQDLGSYEQYF. The CDR3 DNA reads as TGTGCCAGCAGCCAAGATTTGGGATCCTACGAGCAGTACTTC.

This clone was seen only once. This sequence joins TRBV4-1 and TRBJ1-2; D perhaps matches TRBD1 (6 bases). Between the trimmed V and J ends, which lost 1 base and 6 bases, there was a span of 12 bases. Germline V gives CDR1 MGHRA, CDR2 YSYEKL. The CDR3 is 14 amino acids. The CDR3 spells CASSQVGGLDGYTF. Written as DNA, the CDR3 is TGCGCCAGCAGCCAAGTCGGGGGGCTGGATGGCTACACCTTC.

The chain employs TRBV2 and TRBJ1-1; D ambiguous. The CDR3 totals 15 residues. In germline, CDR1 is SNHLY, CDR2 FYNNEI. Trimming pared 3 bases from V and 0 bases from J, leaving 11 bases between. This CDR3 is CASSEASWMNTEAFF. CDR3 in DNA: TGTGCCAGCAGTGAGGCCTCCTGGATGAACACTGAAGCTTTCTTT.

J is TRBJ2-1 and V is TRBV4-1; 9 nucleotides match TRBD1. This CDR3 has 16 residues. Trimming took 4 bases from V and 3 from J; bases not matched to a gene: 7. The V gene's germline CDR1 is MGHRA and CDR2 YSYEKL. CDR3: CASSPEGQGYYNEQFF. CDR3 nucleotides: TGCGCCAGCAGCCCCGAGGGACAGGGATACTACAATGAGCAGTTCTTC.

Judged by abundance, this clone is large. The chain links TRBV13 to TRBJ2-7; 7 bases line up with TRBD2. The CDR3 runs to 15 residues. V shed 0 bases, J shed 6 bases, and the junction held 8 bases outside the gene matches. Germline CDR1 PRHDT, CDR2 FYEKMQ (reference sequence). The chain's CDR3 is CASSLGGEGSREQYF. In DNA, the CDR3 is TGTGCCAGCAGCTTAGGAGGGGAGGGGTCCCGCGAGCAGTACTTC.

The chain uses TRBV9 and TRBJ1-1, with a weak D call TRBD1 (6 bases). The germline gives CDR1 SGDLS, CDR2 YYNGEE. V lost 2 bases and J lost 3, with 14 bases in between. The CDR3 is 15 residues long. CDR3 nucleotide sequence: TGTGCCAGCAGCGTTGCAGGGGCTGGGGACACTGAAGCTTTCTTT. Its translation: CASSVAGAGDTEAFF.

The CDR3 spells CASSEAETYEQYF. CDR3 sequence (DNA): TGCGCCAGCAGTGAGGCGGAAACCTACGAGCAGTACTTC. J is TRBJ2-7 and V is TRBV10-1; D ambiguous. Trimming shortened V by 2 bases and J by 2 bases, and 7 bases separated the two germline ends. CDR1 is WNHNN, CDR2 SYGVQD, per germline (reference sequence). The CDR3 has 13 residues.

The V call is TRBV5-4, the J call TRBJ2-3; 8 bases align to TRBD1. CDR3 length: 14 amino acids. The germline gives CDR1 SGHNT, CDR2 YYREEE (reference sequence). Losses at the gene ends were 2 bases for V and 3 bases for J; bases not matched to a gene: 2. CDR3 region: CASSFGQGTDTQYF. CDR3 DNA sequence: TGTGCCAGCAGCTTCGGACAGGGAACAGATACGCAGTATTTT.

The V call is TRBV30, the J call TRBJ2-2; weak D call: TRBD2 (5 bases). The CDR3 runs to 15 residues. Per the germline V gene, CDR1 is GTSNPN and CDR2 is SVGIG (reference sequence). With 7 bases removed from V and 6 bases from J, the gap between germline ends came to 21 bases. CDR3 in DNA: TGTGCCTTCGGAGTGACCGAGGGCTTCGCCGGGGAGCTGTTTTTT. It codes for CAFGVTEGFAGELFF.

This sequence joins TRBV5-4 and TRBJ2-7, with a possible D match to TRBD1 (5 bases). Trimming shortened V by 4 bases and J by 5 bases, and 10 bases separated the two germline ends. CDR1 and CDR2 from the germline V gene are SGHNT and YYREEE (reference sequence). CDR3 length: 12 residues. In DNA, the CDR3 is TGTGCCAGCAGCGACCGACAGCACGAGCAGTACTTC. This translates into CASSDRQHEQYF.

This chain connects TRBV19 to TRBJ2-7; 9 bases are a match to TRBD1. CDR3 length: 15 residues. Trimming cost V 3 bases and J 5 bases; bases outside gene matches: 8. Per germline, CDR1 LNHDA and CDR2 SQIVND (reference sequence). CDR3 sequence: CASSIGTGRMDEQYF. The CDR3 nucleotides read TGTGCCAGTAGTATTGGGACAGGGAGGATGGACGAGCAGTACTTC.

The J gene is TRBJ1-2, the V gene TRBV9, with TRBD1 matching over 9 bases. Germline CDR1 SGDLS, CDR2 YYNGEE. CDR3 length: 15 amino acids. J lost 6 bases, V lost 4 bases, and 10 bases had no gene match. The CDR3 coding sequence is TGTGCCAGCAGCATCCCGGGACAGGGCGGCCATGGCTACACCTTC. It translates to CASSIPGQGGHGYTF. The complete variable domain, with remaining parts taken from reference TRBV9 and TRBJ1-2, reads DSGVTQTPKHLITATGQRVTLRCSPRSGDLSVYWYQQSLDQGLQFLIQYYNGEERAKGNILERFSAQQFPDLHSELNLSSLELGDSALYFCASSIPGQGGHGYTFGSGTRLTVV.

V usage is TRBV5-4 and J usage is TRBJ2-7; 7 nucleotides line up with TRBD2. Losses at the gene ends were 4 bases for V and 3 bases for J; bases not matched to a gene: 13. CDR3 length: 16 residues. Germline V gene data show CDR1 as SGHNT and CDR2 as YYREEE (reference sequence). In DNA form, the CDR3 reads TGTGCCAGCAGCGTTTTCGGGAGCGGGGCTAACTACGAGCAGTACTTC. It is translated as CASSVFGSGANYEQYF.

The rearrangement joins TRBV5-1 to TRBJ2-1; TRBD2 matches 10 bases. The CDR3 sequence is 14 residues long. Germline V lookup: CDR1 SGHRS, CDR2 YFSETQ. V trimming: 2 bases; J trimming: 12 bases; junction bases outside the gene matches: 8. CDR3 residues: CASSLGLAGEWQFF. In DNA, the CDR3 is TGCGCCAGCAGCTTAGGTCTAGCGGGGGAGTGGCAGTTCTTC.

The J gene is TRBJ2-7, the V gene TRBV28; 10 bases agree with TRBD2. The CDR3 is 12 residues long. Per germline, CDR1 MDHEN and CDR2 SYDVKM. V shed 11 bases and J 2 bases; nucleotides not matched to a gene: 3. The DNA of the CDR3 is TGTGCCTGGAGCGGGAGGGCCTACGAGCAGTACTTC. Amino acid sequence: CAWSGRAYEQYF.

The rearrangement joins TRBV9 to TRBJ1-2, with D tentatively TRBD1 (5 bases). V lost 6 bases and J 4 bases, leaving 10 bases between the germline ends. The CDR3 contains 12 residues. Germline CDR1 and CDR2: SGDLS and YYNGEE. Here the CDR3 DNA reads TGTGCCAGCAAAGAAGGGGCCTATGGCTACACCTTC. Protein product: CASKEGAYGYTF.

This clone was counted a few times. The chain recombines TRBV19 with TRBJ1-5; tentative D call: TRBD1 (6 bases). V lost 1 base and J 5 bases, leaving 9 bases between the germline ends. The CDR3 totals 14 residues. CDR1 LNHDA and CDR2 SQIVND come from the germline V gene (reference sequence). DNA of the CDR3: TGTGCCAGTAGTATAGGGGGGCGCGATCAGCCCCAGCATTTT. Translation gives CASSIGGRDQPQHF.

The V call is TRBV5-4, the J call TRBJ2-7, with TRBD1 identical over 9 bases. The germline V gene has CDR1 SGHNT and CDR2 YYREEE (reference sequence). V trimming: 0 bases; J trimming: 3 bases; junction bases outside the gene matches: 1. The CDR3 length is 14 residues. CDR3 bases: TGTGCCAGCAGCTTGGAGGGACAGGGCTACGAGCAGTACTTC. This gives the protein CASSLEGQGYEQYF.

The sample holds one count of this clone. The chain uses TRBV9 and TRBJ2-1; TRBD1 matches at 7 bases. Germline loops: CDR1 SGDLS, CDR2 YYNGEE. The length of the CDR3 is 16 residues. V was pared by 3 bases and J by 5 bases, with 11 bases of the junction left unmatched. DNA of the CDR3: TGTGCCAGCAGCGCGGTACCCGGGACAGAGAACAATGAGCAGTTCTTC. It codes for CASSAVPGTENNEQFF.

The chain is built from TRBV5-1 and TRBJ1-3; a weak D match, TRBD1 (5 bases). V was cut by 0 bases and J by 0 bases, with 7 bases left in between. The CDR3 spans 15 residues. Germline CDR1 and CDR2: SGHRS and YFSETQ. CDR3 in amino acids: CASSLVGGSGNTIYF. The CDR3 DNA sequence: TGCGCCAGCAGCTTGGTCGGGGGCTCTGGAAACACCATATATTTT.